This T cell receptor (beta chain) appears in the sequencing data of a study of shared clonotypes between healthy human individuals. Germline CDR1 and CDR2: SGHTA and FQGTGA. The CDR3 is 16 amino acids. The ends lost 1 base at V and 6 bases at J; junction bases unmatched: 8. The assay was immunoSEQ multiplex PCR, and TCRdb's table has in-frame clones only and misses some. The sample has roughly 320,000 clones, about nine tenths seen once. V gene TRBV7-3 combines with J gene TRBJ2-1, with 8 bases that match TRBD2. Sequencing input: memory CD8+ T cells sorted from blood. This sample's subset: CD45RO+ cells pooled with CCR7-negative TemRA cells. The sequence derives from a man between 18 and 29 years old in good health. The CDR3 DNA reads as TGTGCCAGCAGCTTAATTGCGGGGGGACCTATCAATGAGCAGTTCTTC. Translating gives CASSLIAGGPINEQFF.